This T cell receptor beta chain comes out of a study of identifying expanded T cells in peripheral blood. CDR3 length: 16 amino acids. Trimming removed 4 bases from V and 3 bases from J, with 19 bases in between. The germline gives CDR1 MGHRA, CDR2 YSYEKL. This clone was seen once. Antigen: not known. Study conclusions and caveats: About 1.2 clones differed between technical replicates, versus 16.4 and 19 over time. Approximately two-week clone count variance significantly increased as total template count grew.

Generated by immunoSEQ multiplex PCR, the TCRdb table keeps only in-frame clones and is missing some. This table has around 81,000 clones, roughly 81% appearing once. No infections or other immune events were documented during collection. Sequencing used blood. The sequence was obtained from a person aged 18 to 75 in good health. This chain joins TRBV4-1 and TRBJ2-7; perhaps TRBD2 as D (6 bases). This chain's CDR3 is CASSPSRSSDGYEQYF. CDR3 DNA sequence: TGCGCCAGCAGCCCCTCCCGTTCTAGCGACGGCTACGAGCAGTACTTC.